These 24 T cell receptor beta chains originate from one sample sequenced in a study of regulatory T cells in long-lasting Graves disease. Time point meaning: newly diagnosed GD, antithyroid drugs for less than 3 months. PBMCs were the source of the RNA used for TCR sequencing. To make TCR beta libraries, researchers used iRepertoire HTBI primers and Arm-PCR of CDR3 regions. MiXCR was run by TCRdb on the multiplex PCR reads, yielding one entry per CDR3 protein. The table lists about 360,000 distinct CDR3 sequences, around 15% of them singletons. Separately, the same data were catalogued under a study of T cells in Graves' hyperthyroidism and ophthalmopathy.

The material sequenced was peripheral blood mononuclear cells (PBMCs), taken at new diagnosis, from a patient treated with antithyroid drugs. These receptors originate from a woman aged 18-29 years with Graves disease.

Here the CDR3 DNA reads TGCAGCGTTGAAGATGAGCGGGGGGAATCCTACGAGCAGTACTTC. It codes for CSVEDERGESYEQYF. J is TRBJ2-7 and V is TRBV29-1; TRBD2 matches at 9 bases. This CDR3 comprises 15 residues. Germline trimming cut 0 bases from V and 1 base from J; bases unmatched to any gene: 4. Germline lookup yields CDR1 SQVTM and CDR2 ANQGSEA.

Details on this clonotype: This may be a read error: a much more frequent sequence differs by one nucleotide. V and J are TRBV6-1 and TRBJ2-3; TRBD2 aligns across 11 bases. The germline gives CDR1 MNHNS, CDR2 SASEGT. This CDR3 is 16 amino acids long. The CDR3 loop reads CASSDSLAGVTDMQYF. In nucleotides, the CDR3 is TGTGCCAGCAGTGACTCACTAGCGGGGGTCACAGATATGCAGTATTTT.

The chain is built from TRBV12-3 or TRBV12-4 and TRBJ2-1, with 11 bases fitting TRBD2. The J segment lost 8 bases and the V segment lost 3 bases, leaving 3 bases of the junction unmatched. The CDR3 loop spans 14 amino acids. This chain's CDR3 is CASSFSGGAHEQFF. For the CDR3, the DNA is TGTGCCAGCAGTTTTAGCGGGGGGGCCCATGAGCAGTTCTTC.

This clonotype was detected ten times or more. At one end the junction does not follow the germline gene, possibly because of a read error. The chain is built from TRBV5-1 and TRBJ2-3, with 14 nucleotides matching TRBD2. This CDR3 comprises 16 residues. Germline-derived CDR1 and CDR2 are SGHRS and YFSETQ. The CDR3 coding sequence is TGTGCCAGCAGCCCCGGACTAGCGGGAGGTACAGATACGCAGTATTTT. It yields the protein CASSPGLAGGTDTQYF. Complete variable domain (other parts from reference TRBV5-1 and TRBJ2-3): KAGVTQTPRYLIKTRGQQVTLSCSPISGHRSVSWYQQTPGQGLQFLFEYFSETQRNKGNFPGRFSGRQFSNSRSEMNVSTLELGDSALYLCASSPGLAGGTDTQYFGPGTRLTVL.

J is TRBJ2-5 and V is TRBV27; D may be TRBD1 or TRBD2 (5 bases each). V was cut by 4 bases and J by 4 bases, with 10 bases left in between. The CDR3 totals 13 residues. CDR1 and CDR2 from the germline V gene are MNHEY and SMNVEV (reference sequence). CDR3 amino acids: CASSWGWGETQYF. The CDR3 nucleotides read TGTGCCAGCAGTTGGGGGTGGGGAGAGACCCAGTACTTC.

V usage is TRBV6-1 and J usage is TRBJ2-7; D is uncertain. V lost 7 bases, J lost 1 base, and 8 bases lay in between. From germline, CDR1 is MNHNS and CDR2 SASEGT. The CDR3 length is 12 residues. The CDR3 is CASTAESYEQYF. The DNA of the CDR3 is TGTGCCAGCACGGCAGAATCCTACGAGCAGTACTTC.

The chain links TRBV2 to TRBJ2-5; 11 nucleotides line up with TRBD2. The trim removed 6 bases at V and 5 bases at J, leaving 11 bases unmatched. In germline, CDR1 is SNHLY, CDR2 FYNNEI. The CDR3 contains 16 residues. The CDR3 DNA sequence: TGTGCCAGCAGCCTTAGCGGGGGGGCCGTGGGGGAGACCCAGTACTTC. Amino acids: CASSLSGGAVGETQYF.

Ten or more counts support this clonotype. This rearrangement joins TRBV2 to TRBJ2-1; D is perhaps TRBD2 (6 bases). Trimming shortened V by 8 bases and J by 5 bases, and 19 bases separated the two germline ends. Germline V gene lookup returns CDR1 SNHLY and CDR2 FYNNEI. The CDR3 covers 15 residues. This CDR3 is CASGTETSTHNEQFF. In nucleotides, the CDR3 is TGTGCCAGCGGAACCGAGACTAGTACCCACAATGAGCAGTTCTTC.

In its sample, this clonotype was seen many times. CDR3 sequence (DNA): TGCAGTGCCTCACAGGGATCCTACGAGCAGTACTTC. It yields the protein CSASQGSYEQYF. J is TRBJ2-7 and V is TRBV20-1, with D possibly being TRBD1 (6 bases). This CDR3 is built from 12 residues. Looked up from germline, CDR1 is DFQATT and CDR2 is SNEGSKA (reference sequence). Trimming shortened V by 6 bases and J by 1 base, and 10 bases separated the two germline ends.

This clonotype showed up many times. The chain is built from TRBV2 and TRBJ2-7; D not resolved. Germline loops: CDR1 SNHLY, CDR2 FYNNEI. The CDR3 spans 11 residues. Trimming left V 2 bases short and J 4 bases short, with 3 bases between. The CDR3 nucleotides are TGTGCCAGCAGTGAATTATACGAGCAGTACTTC. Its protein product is CASSELYEQYF.

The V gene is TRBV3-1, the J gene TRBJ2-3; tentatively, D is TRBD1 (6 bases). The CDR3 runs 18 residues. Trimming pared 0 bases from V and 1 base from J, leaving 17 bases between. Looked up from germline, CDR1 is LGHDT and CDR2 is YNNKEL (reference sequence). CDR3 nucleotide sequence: TGTGCCAGCAGCCAAGATTTCCGATTTTCAGGGGGCACAGATACGCAGTATTTT. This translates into CASSQDFRFSGGTDTQYF.

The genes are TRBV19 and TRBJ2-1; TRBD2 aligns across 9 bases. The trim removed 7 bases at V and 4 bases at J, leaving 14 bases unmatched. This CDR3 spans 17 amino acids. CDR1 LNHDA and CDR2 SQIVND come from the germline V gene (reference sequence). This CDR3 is CASTNEVAGVLYNEQFF. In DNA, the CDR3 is TGTGCCAGTACGAATGAGGTAGCGGGAGTACTGTACAATGAGCAGTTCTTC.

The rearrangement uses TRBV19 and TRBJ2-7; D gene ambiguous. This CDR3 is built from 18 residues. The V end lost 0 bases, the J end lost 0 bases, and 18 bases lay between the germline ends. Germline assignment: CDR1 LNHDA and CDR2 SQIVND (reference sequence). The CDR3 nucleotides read TGTGCCAGTAGTATAGACCTGGGCTTTCCACCACCCTCCTACGAGCAGTACTTC. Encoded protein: CASSIDLGFPPPSYEQYF.

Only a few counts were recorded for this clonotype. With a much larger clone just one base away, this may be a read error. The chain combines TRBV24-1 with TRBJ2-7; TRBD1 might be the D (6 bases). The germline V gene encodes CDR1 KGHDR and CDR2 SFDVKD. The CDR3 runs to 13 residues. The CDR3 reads CAASDGGRGEQYF. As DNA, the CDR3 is TGTGCCGCCAGTGATGGGGGAAGGGGGGAGCAGTACTTC.

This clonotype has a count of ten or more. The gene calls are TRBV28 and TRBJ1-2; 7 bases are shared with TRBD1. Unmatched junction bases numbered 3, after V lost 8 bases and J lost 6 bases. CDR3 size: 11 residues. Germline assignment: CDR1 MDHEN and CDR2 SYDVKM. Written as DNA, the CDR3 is TGTGCCAGCCGAACAGGGGATGGCTACACCTTC. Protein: CASRTGDGYTF.

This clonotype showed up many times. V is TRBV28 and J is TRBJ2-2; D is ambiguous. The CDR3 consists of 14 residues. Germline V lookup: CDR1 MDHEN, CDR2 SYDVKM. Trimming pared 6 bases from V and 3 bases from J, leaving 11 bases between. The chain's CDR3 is CASRLSDYTGELFF. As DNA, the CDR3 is TGTGCCAGCAGACTATCAGATTACACCGGGGAGCTGTTTTTT.

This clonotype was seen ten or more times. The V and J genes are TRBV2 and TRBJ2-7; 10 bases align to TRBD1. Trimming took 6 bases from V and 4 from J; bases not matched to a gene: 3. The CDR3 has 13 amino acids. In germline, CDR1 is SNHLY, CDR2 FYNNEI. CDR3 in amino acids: CASSRDRGYEQYF. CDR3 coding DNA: TGTGCCAGCAGCCGGGACAGGGGTTACGAGCAGTACTTC.

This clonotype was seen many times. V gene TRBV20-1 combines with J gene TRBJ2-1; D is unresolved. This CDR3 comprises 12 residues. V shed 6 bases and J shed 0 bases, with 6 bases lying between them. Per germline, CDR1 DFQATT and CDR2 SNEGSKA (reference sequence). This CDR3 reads CSAPVSYNEQFF. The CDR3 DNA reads TGCAGTGCGCCTGTCTCCTACAATGAGCAGTTCTTC.

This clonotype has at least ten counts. The CDR3 DNA reads TGCGCCAGCAGCTTGGCCGGCGGACACATGAACACTGAAGCTTTCTTT. This gives the protein CASSLAGGHMNTEAFF. This chain uses TRBV5-1 with TRBJ1-1; the D gene is possibly TRBD1 (5 bases). Trimming stripped 0 bases from V and 0 bases from J, with 12 bases between. CDR1 is SGHRS and CDR2 is YFSETQ in the germline V gene. This CDR3 has 16 amino acids.

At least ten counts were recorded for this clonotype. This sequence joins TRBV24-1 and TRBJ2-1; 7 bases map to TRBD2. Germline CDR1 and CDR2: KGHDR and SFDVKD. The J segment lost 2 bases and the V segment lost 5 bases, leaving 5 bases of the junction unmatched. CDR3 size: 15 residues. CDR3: CATSGGLGAYNEQFF. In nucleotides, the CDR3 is TGTGCCACCAGTGGAGGACTAGGCGCCTACAATGAGCAGTTCTTC.

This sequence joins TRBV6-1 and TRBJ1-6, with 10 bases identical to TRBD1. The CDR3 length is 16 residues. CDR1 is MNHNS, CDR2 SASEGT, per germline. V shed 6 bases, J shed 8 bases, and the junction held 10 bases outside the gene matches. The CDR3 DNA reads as TGTGCCAGCAGCTCACGGATCGGGACAGGGGATTCACCCCTCCACTTT. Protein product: CASSSRIGTGDSPLHF.

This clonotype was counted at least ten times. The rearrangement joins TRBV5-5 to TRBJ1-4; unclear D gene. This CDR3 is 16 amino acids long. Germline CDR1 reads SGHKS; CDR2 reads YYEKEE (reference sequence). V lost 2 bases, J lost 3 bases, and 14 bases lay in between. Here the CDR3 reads CASSLHEGSPNEKLFF. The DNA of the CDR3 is TGTGCCAGCAGCTTACATGAGGGCAGTCCTAATGAAAAACTGTTTTTT.

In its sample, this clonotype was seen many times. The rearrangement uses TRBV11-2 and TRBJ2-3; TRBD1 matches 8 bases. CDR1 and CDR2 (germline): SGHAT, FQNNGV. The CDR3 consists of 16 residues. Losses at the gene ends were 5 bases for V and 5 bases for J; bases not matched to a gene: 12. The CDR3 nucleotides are TGTGCCAGCAGCCCGGCAGGGGGCGCTTTAGGAGATACGCAGTATTTT. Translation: CASSPAGGALGDTQYF.

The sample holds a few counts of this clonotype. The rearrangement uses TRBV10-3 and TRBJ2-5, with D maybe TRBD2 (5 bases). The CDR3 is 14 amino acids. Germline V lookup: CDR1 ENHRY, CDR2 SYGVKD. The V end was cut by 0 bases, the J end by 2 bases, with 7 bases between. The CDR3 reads CAISESGVQETQYF. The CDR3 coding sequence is TGTGCCATCAGTGAGTCGGGAGTGCAAGAGACCCAGTACTTC.